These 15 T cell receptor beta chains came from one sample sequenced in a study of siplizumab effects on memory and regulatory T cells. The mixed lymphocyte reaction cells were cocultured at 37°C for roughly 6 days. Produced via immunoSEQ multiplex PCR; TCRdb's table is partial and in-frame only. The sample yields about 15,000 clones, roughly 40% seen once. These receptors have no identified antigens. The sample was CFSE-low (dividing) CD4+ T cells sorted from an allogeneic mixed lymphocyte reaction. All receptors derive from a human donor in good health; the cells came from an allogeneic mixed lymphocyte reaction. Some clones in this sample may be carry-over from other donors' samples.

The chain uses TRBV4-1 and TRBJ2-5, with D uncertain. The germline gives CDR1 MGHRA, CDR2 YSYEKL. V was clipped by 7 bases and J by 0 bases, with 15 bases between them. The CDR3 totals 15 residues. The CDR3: CASKPGASYQETQYF. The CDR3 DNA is TGCGCCAGCAAGCCCGGTGCATCATACCAAGAGACCCAGTACTTC.

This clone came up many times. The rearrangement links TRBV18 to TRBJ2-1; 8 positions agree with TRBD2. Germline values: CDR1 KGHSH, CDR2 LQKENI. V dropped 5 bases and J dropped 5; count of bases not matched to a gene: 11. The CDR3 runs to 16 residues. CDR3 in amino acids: CASSIVLTSAHNEQFF. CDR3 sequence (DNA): TGTGCCAGCTCAATAGTTTTGACTAGCGCGCACAATGAGCAGTTCTTC.

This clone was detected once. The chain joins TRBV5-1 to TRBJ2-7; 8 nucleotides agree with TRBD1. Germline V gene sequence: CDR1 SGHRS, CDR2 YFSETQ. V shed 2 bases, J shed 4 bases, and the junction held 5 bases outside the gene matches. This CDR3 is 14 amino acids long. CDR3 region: CASSLDRGRYEQYF. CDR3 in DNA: TGCGCCAGCAGCTTAGACAGGGGACGATACGAGCAGTACTTC.

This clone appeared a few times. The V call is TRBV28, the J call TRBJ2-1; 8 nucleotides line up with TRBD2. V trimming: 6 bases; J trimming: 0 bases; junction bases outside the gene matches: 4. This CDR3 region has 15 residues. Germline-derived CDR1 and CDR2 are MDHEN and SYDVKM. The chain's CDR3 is CASRTGTSSYNEQFF. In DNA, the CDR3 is TGTGCCAGCAGAACCGGGACTAGCTCCTACAATGAGCAGTTCTTC. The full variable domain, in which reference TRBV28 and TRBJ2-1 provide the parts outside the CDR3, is DVKVTQSSRYLVKRTGEKVFLECVQDMDHENMFWYRQDPGLGLRLIYFSYDVKMKEKGDIPEGYSVSREKKERFSLILESASTNQTSMYLCASRTGTSSYNEQFFGPGTRLTVL.

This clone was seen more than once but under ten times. CDR3 protein: CASSSGLAGQDTQYF. The DNA of the CDR3 is TGTGCCAGCAGTTCGGGACTAGCGGGACAAGATACGCAGTATTTT. The chain is built from TRBV27 and TRBJ2-3, with 13 positions matching TRBD2. This CDR3 has 15 residues. Germline CDR1 and CDR2: MNHEY and SMNVEV (reference sequence). V lost 4 bases to trimming and J lost 5 bases; unmatched junction nucleotides: 3.

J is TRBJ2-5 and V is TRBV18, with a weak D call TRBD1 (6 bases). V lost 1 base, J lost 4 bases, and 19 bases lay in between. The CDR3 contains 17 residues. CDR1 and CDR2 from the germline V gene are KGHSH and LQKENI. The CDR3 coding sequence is TGTGCCAGCTCACCACGTGGGTCAGGGGTCCAGCGAGAGACCCAGTACTTC. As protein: CASSPRGSGVQRETQYF.

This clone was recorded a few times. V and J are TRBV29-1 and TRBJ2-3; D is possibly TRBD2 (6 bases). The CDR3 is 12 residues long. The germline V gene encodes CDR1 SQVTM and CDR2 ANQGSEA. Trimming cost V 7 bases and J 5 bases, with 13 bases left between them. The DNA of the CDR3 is TGCAGCGCCAAACCGGGACTAGATACGCAGTATTTT. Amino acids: CSAKPGLDTQYF.

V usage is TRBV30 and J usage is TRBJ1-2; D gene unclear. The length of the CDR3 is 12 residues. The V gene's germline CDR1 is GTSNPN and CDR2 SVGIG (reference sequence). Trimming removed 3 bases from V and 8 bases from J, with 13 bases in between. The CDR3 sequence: CAWSPTRRGYTF. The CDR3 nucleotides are TGTGCCTGGAGCCCGACCCGGCGAGGCTACACCTTC.

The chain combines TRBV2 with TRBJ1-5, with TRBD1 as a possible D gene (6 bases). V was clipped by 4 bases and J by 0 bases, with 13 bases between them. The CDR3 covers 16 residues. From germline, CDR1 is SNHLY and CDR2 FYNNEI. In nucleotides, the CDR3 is TGTGCCAGCAGTGTAGGGAGGGGGGCTAGCAATCAGCCCCAGCATTTT. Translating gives CASSVGRGASNQPQHF. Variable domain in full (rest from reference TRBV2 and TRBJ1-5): EPEVTQTPSHQVTQMGQEVILRCVPISNHLYFYWYRQILGQKVEFLVSFYNNEISEKSEIFDDQFSVERPDGSNFTLKIRSTKLEDSAMYFCASSVGRGASNQPQHFGDGTRLSIL.

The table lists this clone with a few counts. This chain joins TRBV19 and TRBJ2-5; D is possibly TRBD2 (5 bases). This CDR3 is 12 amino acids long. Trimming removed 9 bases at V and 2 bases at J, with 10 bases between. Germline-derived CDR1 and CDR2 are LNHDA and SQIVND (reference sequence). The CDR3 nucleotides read TGTGCCAGCGCCCGGGGACAAGAGACCCAGTACTTC. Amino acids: CASARGQETQYF.

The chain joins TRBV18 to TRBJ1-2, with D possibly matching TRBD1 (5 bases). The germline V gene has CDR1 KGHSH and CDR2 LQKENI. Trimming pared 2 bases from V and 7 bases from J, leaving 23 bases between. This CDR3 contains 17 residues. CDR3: CASSPVGGLGAKGGYTF. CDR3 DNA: TGTGCCAGCTCACCAGTCGGTGGTTTAGGGGCTAAAGGTGGCTACACCTTC.

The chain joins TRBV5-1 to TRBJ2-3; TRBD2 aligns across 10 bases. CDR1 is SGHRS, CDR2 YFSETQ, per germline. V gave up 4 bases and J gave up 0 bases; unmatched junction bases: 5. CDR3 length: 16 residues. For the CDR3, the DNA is TGCGCCAGCAGCCAAGGGACTAGCGCTAGCACAGATACGCAGTATTTT. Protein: CASSQGTSASTDTQYF.

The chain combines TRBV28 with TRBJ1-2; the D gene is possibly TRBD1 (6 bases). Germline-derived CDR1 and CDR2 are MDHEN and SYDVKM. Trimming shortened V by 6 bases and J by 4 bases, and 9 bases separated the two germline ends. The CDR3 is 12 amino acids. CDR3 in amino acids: CASSRTAYGYTF. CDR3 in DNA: TGTGCCAGCAGCAGGACAGCCTATGGCTACACCTTC.

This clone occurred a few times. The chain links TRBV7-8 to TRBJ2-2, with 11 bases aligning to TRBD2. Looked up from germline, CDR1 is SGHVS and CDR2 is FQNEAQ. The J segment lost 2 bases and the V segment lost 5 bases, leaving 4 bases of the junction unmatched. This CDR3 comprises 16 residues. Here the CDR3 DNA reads TGTGCCAGCAGCAAACTAGCGGGAGTCAACACCGGGGAGCTGTTTTTT. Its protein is CASSKLAGVNTGELFF.

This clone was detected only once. CDR3 loop: CASSVSGKREYF. The CDR3 bases are TGTGCCAGCAGTGTTAGCGGAAAAAGGGAGTATTTT. The genes are TRBV2 and TRBJ2-3; tentatively, D is TRBD2 (6 bases). The V and J ends lost 4 bases and 13 bases respectively, with 15 bases between them. CDR1 is SNHLY and CDR2 is FYNNEI in the germline V gene. The CDR3 spans 12 residues.